This T cell receptor (beta chain) was recovered during a study of cytomegalovirus exposure and HLA in healthy donors. Details on this clone: Its specificity is not known.

Study-level results: There were 150 to 200 TCR beta chains listed as cytomegalovirus-associated. Most TCR sequences proved rare, with some public TCRs found in many donors.

Repertoires were generated with immunoSEQ multiplex PCR, while TCRdb's copy carries only in-frame clones and drops some. The repertoire consists of some 320,000 clones, with 87% occurring once and the leading ten covering about 1.2%. Per germline, CDR1 SGHAT and CDR2 FQDESV (reference sequence). Trimming took 1 base from V and 8 from J; bases not matched to a gene: 5. The CDR3 runs 14 residues. The sequencing sample was made of PBMCs. The origin of this receptor is a woman aged 30 to 39 in good health and CMV-seropositive. The chain has TRBV11-1 and TRBJ1-2, with 9 bases matching TRBD1. The CDR3: CASSLVGQGGGYTF. DNA of the CDR3: TGTGCCAGCAGCTTAGTGGGACAGGGCGGAGGCTACACCTTC.